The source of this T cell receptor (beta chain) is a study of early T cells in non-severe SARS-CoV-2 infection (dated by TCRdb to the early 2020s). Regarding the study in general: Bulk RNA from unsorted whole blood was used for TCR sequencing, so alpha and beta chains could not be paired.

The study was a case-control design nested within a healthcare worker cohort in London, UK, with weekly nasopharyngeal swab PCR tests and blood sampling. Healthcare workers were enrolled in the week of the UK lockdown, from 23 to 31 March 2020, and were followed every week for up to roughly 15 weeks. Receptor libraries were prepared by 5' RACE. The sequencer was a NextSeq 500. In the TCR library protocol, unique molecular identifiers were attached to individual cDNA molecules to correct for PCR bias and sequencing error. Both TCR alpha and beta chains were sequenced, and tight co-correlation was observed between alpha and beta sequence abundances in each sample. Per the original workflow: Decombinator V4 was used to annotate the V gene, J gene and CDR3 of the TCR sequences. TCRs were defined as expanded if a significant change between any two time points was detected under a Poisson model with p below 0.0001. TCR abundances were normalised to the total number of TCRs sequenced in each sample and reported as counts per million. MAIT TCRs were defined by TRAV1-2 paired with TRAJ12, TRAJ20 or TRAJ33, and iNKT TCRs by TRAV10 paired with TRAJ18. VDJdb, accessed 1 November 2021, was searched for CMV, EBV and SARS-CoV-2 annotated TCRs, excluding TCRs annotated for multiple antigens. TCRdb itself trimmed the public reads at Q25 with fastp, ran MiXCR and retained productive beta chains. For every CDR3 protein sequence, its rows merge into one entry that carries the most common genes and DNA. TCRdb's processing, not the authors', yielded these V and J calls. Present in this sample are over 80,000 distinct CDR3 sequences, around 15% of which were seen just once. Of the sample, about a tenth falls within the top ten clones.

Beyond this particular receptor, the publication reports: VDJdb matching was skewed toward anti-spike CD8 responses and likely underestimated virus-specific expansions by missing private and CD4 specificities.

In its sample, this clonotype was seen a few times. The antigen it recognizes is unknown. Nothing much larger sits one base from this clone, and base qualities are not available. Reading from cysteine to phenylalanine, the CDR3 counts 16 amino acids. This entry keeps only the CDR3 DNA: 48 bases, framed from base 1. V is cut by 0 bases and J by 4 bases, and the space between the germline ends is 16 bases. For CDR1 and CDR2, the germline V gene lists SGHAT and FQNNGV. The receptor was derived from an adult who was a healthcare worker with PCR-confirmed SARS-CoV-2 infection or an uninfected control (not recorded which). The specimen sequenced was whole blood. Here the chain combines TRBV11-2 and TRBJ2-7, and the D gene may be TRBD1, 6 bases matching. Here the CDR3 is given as CASSLDRLGAGYEQYF. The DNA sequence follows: TGTGCCAGCAGCTTAGATCGTTTGGGGGCAGGATACGAGCAGTACTTC.